The source of this T cell receptor beta chain is a study of CD8+ T cells in alopecia areata. The CDR3 is made up of 14 amino acids. CDR1 LNHNV and CDR2 YYDKDF come from the germline V gene (reference sequence). The J segment lost 2 bases and the V segment lost 1 base, leaving 2 bases of the junction unmatched. It was cDNA, reverse transcribed from extracted RNA, that served as the sequencing template. Generated by immunoSEQ multiplex PCR, the TCRdb table keeps only in-frame clones and is missing some. Among 190,000 or so clones listed, about 60% were seen once. Treatment specified: oral pan-JAK inhibitor, 5-10 mg twice daily.

The source is a human donor with alopecia areata. The sample was CD8+ T cells sorted from blood, taken at week 24, from a patient treated with tofacitinib. The genes are TRBV15 and TRBJ2-7; 7 bases align to TRBD1. CDR3 residues: CATSRGQGAYEQYF. CDR3 DNA sequence: TGTGCCACCAGCAGAGGACAGGGAGCCTACGAGCAGTACTTC.